This T cell receptor beta chain was sequenced in a study of T cell responses to AZD1222 COVID-19 vaccine. The protocol was immunoSEQ multiplex PCR, while the TCRdb copy is restricted to in-frame clones and leaves out a portion. This table has about 130,000 clones, nearly 95% appearing once. Trimming stripped 8 bases from V and 7 bases from J, with 15 bases between. Per germline, CDR1 MNHEY and CDR2 SMNVEV (reference sequence). The CDR3 extends over 14 amino acids. Regarding this clone: What it binds is unknown.

Whole-study findings and limits: As reported, nearly half of all spike-specific TCRs target variant regions that are unmutated.

This sequence originates from an adult in good health. The rearrangement links TRBV27 to TRBJ1-6; D may be TRBD1 (5 bases). The starting material was peripheral blood, obtained on day 0 of AZD1222 vaccination. For the CDR3, the DNA is TGTGCCAGCGTAAAGGGATGGGGGAATTCACCCCTCCACTTT. Encoded protein: CASVKGWGNSPLHF.